Shown below are 2 T cell receptor beta chains from a single sample sequenced in a study of shared clonotypes between healthy human individuals. The repertoire was sequenced with immunoSEQ multiplex PCR; TCRdb's copy has only in-frame clones and lacks some. The sample includes 2 million to 2.5 million clones, approximately 96% of them seen just once. The sequenced sample was naive CD4+ T cells sorted from blood. The sample's subset: CD45RA+ positively selected. The receptors come from a man aged 18 to 29 in good health.

The sample holds one count of this clone. This sequence joins TRBV9 and TRBJ1-1, with no clear D. The length of the CDR3 is 14 residues. V was pared by 4 bases and J by 1 base, with 11 bases between. Per germline, CDR1 SGDLS and CDR2 YYNGEE. As DNA, the CDR3 is TGTGCCAGCAGCCTAAGCCCGGAGAACACTGAAGCTTTCTTT. Translation gives CASSLSPENTEAFF.

The chain recombines TRBV5-8 with TRBJ1-5, with 10 bases fitting TRBD1. The CDR3 covers 14 residues. Per the germline V gene, CDR1 is SGHTS and CDR2 is YDEGEE. The trim removed 4 bases at V and 5 bases at J, leaving 3 bases unmatched. CDR3 loop: CASSPGQGDQPQHF. Here the CDR3 DNA reads TGTGCCAGCAGCCCCGGACAGGGGGATCAGCCCCAGCATTTT.